This entry lists 22 T cell receptor beta chains sequenced from one sample in a study of shared clonotypes between healthy human individuals. Only in-frame clones appear in the TCRdb table, and some are missing; sequencing was by immunoSEQ multiplex PCR. The repertoire includes some 740,000 clones, 90% to 95% of them detected once, and approximately 25% sits in the top ten. In the naive CD8 group, cells lacked CD45RO and were positively selected for CCR7, so terminally differentiated effector memory CD45RA+ cells were left out. The specimen was naive CD8+ T cells sorted from blood. The source of these receptors is a man aged 30-40 years in good health.

The chain has TRBV25-1 and TRBJ1-2, with D perhaps matching TRBD1 (6 bases). CDR3 length: 15 amino acids. V was cut by 4 bases and J by 0 bases, with 12 bases left in between. Germline-derived CDR1 and CDR2 are MGHDK and SYGVNS. The CDR3 sequence is CASSAGAGANYGYTF. CDR3 nucleotide sequence: TGTGCCAGCAGTGCAGGGGCAGGGGCTAACTATGGCTACACCTTC.

The chain employs TRBV27 and TRBJ2-1; D is undetermined. CDR1 and CDR2 (germline): MNHEY, SMNVEV (reference sequence). V was pared by 2 bases and J by 5 bases, with 16 bases between. This CDR3 spans 16 amino acids. CDR3 sequence: CASSLIPVSNDNEQFF. CDR3 DNA: TGTGCCAGCAGTTTAATCCCCGTCAGCAACGACAATGAGCAGTTCTTC.

The J gene is TRBJ2-1, the V gene TRBV5-4, with no clear D. The CDR3 contains 15 residues. Trimming left V 3 bases short and J 2 bases short, with 12 bases between. Germline V CDR1 and CDR2: SGHNT, YYREEE (reference sequence). The DNA of the CDR3 is TGTGCCAGCAGCTCCCTTCTTGGGGCCTACAATGAGCAGTTCTTC. This sequence encodes CASSSLLGAYNEQFF.

This rearrangement joins TRBV6-5 to TRBJ2-1, with TRBD2 identical over 7 bases. The CDR3 is 15 amino acids. The germline V gene has CDR1 MNHEY and CDR2 SVGAGI. V lost 1 base and J lost 6; bases outside the gene matches: 6. CDR3 sequence reads: CASSYWASGLNEQFF. The CDR3 nucleotides are TGTGCCAGCAGTTACTGGGCTAGCGGACTCAATGAGCAGTTCTTC.

The CDR3 DNA sequence: TGTGCCAGCAGTTTATTTGTAGCGGGGAATGAGCAGTTCTTC. Translation gives CASSLFVAGNEQFF. The V call is TRBV27, the J call TRBJ2-1; 8 bases align to TRBD2. This CDR3 has 14 amino acids. Germline V lookup: CDR1 MNHEY, CDR2 SMNVEV (reference sequence). The V gene end was trimmed by 1 base and the J gene end by 7 bases; junction bases not matched to a gene: 3.

This chain uses TRBV27 with TRBJ1-1; 10 nucleotides match TRBD1. The CDR3 length is 16 residues. V trimming: 5 bases; J trimming: 0 bases; junction bases outside the gene matches: 6. Germline-derived CDR1 and CDR2 are MNHEY and SMNVEV (reference sequence). CDR3 nucleotide sequence: TGTGCCAGCAGTCCGGGGACAGGGGCGCTGAACACTGAAGCTTTCTTT. It codes for CASSPGTGALNTEAFF.

The chain couples TRBV5-6 to TRBJ1-2, with a possible D match to TRBD1 (6 bases). From germline, CDR1 is SGHDT and CDR2 YYEEEE. Between the trimmed V and J ends, which lost 2 bases and 4 bases, there was a span of 9 bases. This CDR3 spans 13 amino acids. CDR3 DNA: TGTGCCAGCAGCTTTGGGGGCGGCTATGGCTACACCTTC. Translation gives CASSFGGGYGYTF. Looking up the rest from reference TRBV5-6 and TRBJ1-2 gives the full variable domain: DAGVTQSPTHLIKTRGQQVTLRCSPKSGHDTVSWYQQALGQGPQFIFQYYEEEERQRGNFPDRFSGHQFPNYSSELNVNALLLGDSALYLCASSFGGGYGYTFGSGTRLTVV.

J is TRBJ2-7 and V is TRBV5-4; TRBD2 is a possible D gene (7 bases). V lost 4 bases to trimming and J lost 0 bases, with 11 bases between them. Germline lookup yields CDR1 SGHNT and CDR2 YYREEE (reference sequence). CDR3 length: 14 amino acids. This chain's CDR3 is CASSGGGGSYEQYF. In DNA, the CDR3 is TGTGCCAGCAGCGGCGGGGGCGGCTCCTACGAGCAGTACTTC.

The genes are TRBV25-1 and TRBJ2-1; D is perhaps TRBD2 (6 bases). The CDR3 spans 13 residues. The germline CDR1 and CDR2 sequences are MGHDK and SYGVNS. V was trimmed by 6 bases and J by 5 bases, leaving 11 bases between them. CDR3 sequence (DNA): TGTGCCAGCAGGTTTGGCGGGGACAATGAGCAGTTCTTC. This sequence encodes CASRFGGDNEQFF.

This chain joins TRBV19 and TRBJ1-4, with no clear D. Germline assignment: CDR1 LNHDA and CDR2 SQIVND (reference sequence). This CDR3 spans 11 amino acids. Here the CDR3 reads CASWGLDKLFF. CDR3 in DNA: TGTGCTTCCTGGGGTCTCGACAAACTGTTTTTT.

The V and J genes are TRBV9 and TRBJ2-3; TRBD2 agrees at 11 bases. The ends lost 4 bases at V and 4 bases at J; junction bases unmatched: 8. Germline V gene lookup returns CDR1 SGDLS and CDR2 YYNGEE. CDR3 size: 16 residues. The CDR3 sequence: CASSYSSGRAADTQYF. CDR3 nucleotide sequence: TGTGCCAGCAGCTACAGTAGCGGGAGGGCGGCAGATACGCAGTATTTT.

The V call is TRBV11-2, the J call TRBJ2-1; D remains unclear. The CDR3 consists of 15 residues. The germline gives CDR1 SGHAT, CDR2 FQNNGV. V lost 5 bases, J lost 6 bases, and 17 bases lay in between. CDR3 amino acids: CASSPRISGSNEQFF. The CDR3 DNA sequence: TGTGCCAGCAGCCCCCGAATTTCAGGTAGCAATGAGCAGTTCTTC.

The chain employs TRBV11-2 and TRBJ2-5; D is unresolved. Trimming pared 4 bases from V and 0 bases from J, leaving 9 bases between. Germline values: CDR1 SGHAT, CDR2 FQNNGV. The CDR3 sequence is 14 residues long. The CDR3 here is CASSSYRHQETQYF. The CDR3 DNA is TGTGCCAGCAGCTCTTACAGACACCAAGAGACCCAGTACTTC.

The genes are TRBV25-1 and TRBJ2-1; TRBD2 matches 7 bases. V gave up 4 bases and J gave up 9 bases; unmatched junction bases: 6. The CDR3 is 13 residues long. Per germline, CDR1 MGHDK and CDR2 SYGVNS. This CDR3 is CASSAGLVSEQFF. In DNA form, the CDR3 reads TGTGCCAGCAGTGCCGGACTAGTCAGTGAGCAGTTCTTC.

The chain has TRBV28 and TRBJ1-5; 7 bases fit TRBD1. The CDR3 contains 15 residues. Germline V gene lookup returns CDR1 MDHEN and CDR2 SYDVKM. The CDR3 DNA is TGTGCGGTGACAGGGACATCCTATAGCAATCAGCCCCAGCATTTT. Translated: CAVTGTSYSNQPQHF.

This clone has a handful of counts. The V call is TRBV19, the J call TRBJ1-5; possibly TRBD1 for D (5 bases). The CDR3 is 15 amino acids. Looked up from germline, CDR1 is LNHDA and CDR2 is SQIVND (reference sequence). V was pared by 6 bases and J by 2 bases, with 14 bases between. The CDR3 DNA follows: TGTGCCAGTAGCAACCCCCCCAGGGGCAATCAGCCCCAGCATTTT. It translates to CASSNPPRGNQPQHF.

The chain links TRBV10-3 to TRBJ2-2; 14 nucleotides align to TRBD2. V was clipped by 4 bases and J by 4 bases; unmatched bases: 5. CDR3 length equals 17 residues. The germline CDR1 and CDR2 sequences are ENHRY and SYGVKD. CDR3 region: CAISGDGTSGSTGELFF. In nucleotides, the CDR3 is TGTGCCATCAGTGGCGACGGGACTAGCGGGAGCACCGGGGAGCTGTTTTTT.

This chain links TRBV10-3 with TRBJ2-7, with unresolved D. Germline CDR1 reads ENHRY; CDR2 reads SYGVKD. The CDR3 sequence is 14 residues long. Between the trimmed V and J ends, which lost 0 bases and 5 bases, there was a span of 11 bases. The CDR3 sequence is CAISESSSRNEQYF. In DNA, the CDR3 is TGTGCCATCAGTGAGTCGAGTTCCAGGAACGAGCAGTACTTC.

The gene calls are TRBV7-6 and TRBJ1-1; D perhaps matches TRBD1 (6 bases). The CDR3 is 14 residues long. Germline CDR1 and CDR2: SGHVS and FNYEAQ. Trimming shortened V by 5 bases and J by 2 bases, and 12 bases separated the two germline ends. The CDR3 loop reads CASSPQGPNTEAFF. The CDR3 DNA sequence: TGTGCCAGCAGCCCACAGGGTCCCAACACTGAAGCTTTCTTT. Full variable domain (rest looked up from reference TRBV7-6 and TRBJ1-1): GAGVSQSPRYKVTKRGQDVALRCDPISGHVSLYWYRQALGQGPEFLTYFNYEAQQDKSGLPNDRFSAERPEGSISTLTIQRTEQRDSAMYRCASSPQGPNTEAFFGQGTRLTVV.

The chain employs TRBV6-5 and TRBJ1-4, with D hard to call. The CDR3 is 13 amino acids. Germline V CDR1 and CDR2: MNHEY, SVGAGI. The germline V and J ends were trimmed by 2 bases and 10 bases, with 11 bases remaining between them. CDR3 sequence: CASSYLPFGKLFF. CDR3 nucleotide sequence: TGTGCCAGCAGTTACCTTCCATTCGGAAAACTGTTTTTT.

The chain has TRBV30 and TRBJ1-1; D is ambiguous. Per the germline V gene, CDR1 is GTSNPN and CDR2 is SVGIG (reference sequence). The ends were cut back, 5 bases at V and 0 bases at J, with 10 bases in the middle. The CDR3 runs 13 residues. Here the CDR3 reads CAWHPSLNTEAFF. For the CDR3, the DNA is TGTGCCTGGCACCCCTCCTTGAACACTGAAGCTTTCTTT.

This rearrangement joins TRBV2 to TRBJ2-7; D might be TRBD1 (5 bases). The CDR3 runs to 12 residues. Germline values: CDR1 SNHLY, CDR2 FYNNEI. Trimming shortened V by 7 bases and J by 4 bases, and 11 bases separated the two germline ends. Here the CDR3 reads CASISGQYEQYF. The CDR3, as DNA: TGTGCCAGCATTTCAGGGCAGTACGAGCAGTACTTC.